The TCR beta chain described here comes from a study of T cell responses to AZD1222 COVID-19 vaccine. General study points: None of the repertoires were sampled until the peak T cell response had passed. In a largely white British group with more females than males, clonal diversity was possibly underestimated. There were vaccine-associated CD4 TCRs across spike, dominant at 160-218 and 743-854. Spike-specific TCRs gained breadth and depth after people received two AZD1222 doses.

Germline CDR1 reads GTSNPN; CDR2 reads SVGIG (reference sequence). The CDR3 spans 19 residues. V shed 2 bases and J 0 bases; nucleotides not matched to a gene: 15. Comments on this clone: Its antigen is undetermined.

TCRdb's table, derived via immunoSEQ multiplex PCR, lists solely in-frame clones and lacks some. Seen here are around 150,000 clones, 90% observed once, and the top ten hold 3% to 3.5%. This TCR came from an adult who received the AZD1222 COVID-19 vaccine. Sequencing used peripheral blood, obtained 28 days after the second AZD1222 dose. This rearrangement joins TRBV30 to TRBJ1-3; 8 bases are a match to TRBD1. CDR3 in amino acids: CAWSFGLRDRSRSGNTIYF. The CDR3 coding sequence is TGTGCCTGGAGTTTTGGTCTCCGGGACAGGTCCCGCTCTGGAAACACCATATATTTT.